Listed here are 6 T cell receptor beta chains from one sample, sequenced in a study of regulatory dendritic cells for organ transplantation (dated by TCRdb to between 2016 and 2019). Sorted T cell subsets were CFSE-labeled and co-cultured for 5 days with allogeneic regulatory or mature dendritic cells at a 1:10 DC:T ratio. The receptor library was made with the immunoSEQ multiplex PCR assay. TCRdb provides this immuneACCESS table in a form limited to in-frame rearrangements. Some clones are lacking; in checked studies, under half of them reflect an unresolved V gene, and why the rest are absent is not known. Counted in this sample were approximately 5,400 clones; roughly 79% of them appeared once. Clones ranked in the top ten supply 19% of the sample. These receptors are not linked to any known antigen. Sequenced input: memory CD8+ T cells from blood cultured with regulatory dendritic cells. The cell subset or site label here, explained by the study, means: CD45RO+ memory T cells. These receptors were collected from a human donor in good health.

This clone occurred a few times. The J gene is TRBJ2-3, the V gene TRBV4-3; D gene unclear. Germline CDR1 LGHNA, CDR2 YSLEER. CDR3 length: 17 residues. Trimming shortened V by 0 bases and J by 1 base, and 14 bases separated the two germline ends. CDR3 in DNA: TGCGCCAGCAGCCAAGACCCCCCAGGAGATGGCACAGATACGCAGTATTTT. Protein sequence: CASSQDPPGDGTDTQYF.

V and J are TRBV6-1 and TRBJ2-2, with a weak D call TRBD1 (6 bases). Trimming removed 5 bases from V and 4 bases from J, with 14 bases in between. This CDR3 region has 15 residues. Germline values: CDR1 MNHNS, CDR2 SASEGT. DNA of the CDR3: TGTGCCAGCAGTACCCTTACGGACAGCACCGGGGAGCTGTTTTTT. The encoded protein is CASSTLTDSTGELFF.

The rearrangement uses TRBV13 and TRBJ2-7; TRBD1 agrees at 7 bases. J was trimmed by 5 bases and V by 3 bases; bases with no gene match: 10. The CDR3 loop spans 15 amino acids. CDR1 and CDR2 from the germline V gene are PRHDT and FYEKMQ (reference sequence). This CDR3 is CASSFPPGQQHEQYF. As DNA, the CDR3 is TGTGCCAGCAGCTTCCCCCCGGGACAGCAGCACGAGCAGTACTTC.

V gene TRBV30 combines with J gene TRBJ2-7; TRBD1 or TRBD2 may be the D gene (5 bases each). This CDR3 region has 11 residues. With 2 bases removed from V and 12 bases from J, the gap between germline ends came to 14 bases. Looked up from germline, CDR1 is GTSNPN and CDR2 is SVGIG (reference sequence). CDR3: CAWSPPGQLYF. The DNA for the CDR3 is TGTGCCTGGAGTCCCCCGGGGCAGTTGTACTTC. Full variable domain (outside the CDR3, taken from reference TRBV30 and TRBJ2-7): SQTIHQWPATLVQPVGSPLSLECTVEGTSNPNLYWYRQAAGRGLQLLFYSVGIGQISSEVPQNLSASRPQDRQFILSSKKLLLSDSGFYLCAWSPPGQLYFGPGTRLTVT.

The chain uses TRBV7-2 and TRBJ1-2, with D perhaps TRBD1 (5 bases). CDR1 is SGHTA and CDR2 is FQGNSA in the germline V gene. Trimming removed 5 bases from V and 7 bases from J, with 26 bases in between. The CDR3 is made up of 17 amino acids. The CDR3 spells CASSATSGGRHLFGYTF. DNA for the CDR3: TGTGCCAGCAGCGCAACTTCGGGGGGGAGGCATTTATTTGGCTACACCTTC.

Written as DNA, the CDR3 is TGTGCCAGCAGCCAAGACTCAGGCTGGGGGGCCTACAATGAGCAGTTCTTC. Its protein is CASSQDSGWGAYNEQFF. The rearrangement joins TRBV14 to TRBJ2-1; a weak D match, TRBD2 (6 bases). The V and J ends lost 0 bases and 2 bases respectively, with 14 bases between them. Germline V gives CDR1 SGHDN, CDR2 FVKESK. CDR3 size: 17 residues.